The 31 T cell receptor beta chains below come from one sample, sequenced in a study of T cell responses to AZD1222 COVID-19 vaccine. The method was immunoSEQ multiplex PCR; TCRdb's version includes in-frame clones alone and lacks a portion of them. This table holds 150,000 or so clones, 90% found once. The source was peripheral blood, collected 28 days after the second AZD1222 dose. The receptors stem from an adult who received the AZD1222 COVID-19 vaccine.

Details on this clone: An end of the junction does not agree with germline; a read error may underlie this. V and J are TRBV2 and TRBJ2-2, with 7 nucleotides matching TRBD2. CDR3 length: 17 residues. Germline CDR1 and CDR2: SNHLY and FYNNEI. CDR3 residues: CATSYGPPGGNTGELFF. CDR3 bases: TGTGCCACCAGTTACGGACCGCCGGGGGGGAACACCGGGGAGCTGTTTTTT. Using reference TRBV2 and TRBJ2-2 for the parts outside the CDR3, the full variable domain is EPEVTQTPSHQVTQMGQEVILRCVPISNHLYFYWYRQILGQKVEFLVSFYNNEISEKSEIFDDQFSVERPDGSNFTLKIRSTKLEDSAMYFCATSYGPPGGNTGELFFGEGSRLTVL.

The chain is built from TRBV11-1 and TRBJ2-1; a possible D gene is TRBD2 (5 bases). V lost 3 bases, J lost 10 bases, and 10 bases lay in between. The CDR3 length is 12 residues. The V gene's germline CDR1 is SGHAT and CDR2 FQDESV (reference sequence). DNA for the CDR3: TGTGCCAGCAGCTTTATGGTAGCGGAGCAGTTCTTC. Translation: CASSFMVAEQFF.

The V gene is TRBV29-1, the J gene TRBJ1-5; possibly TRBD1 for D (5 bases). This CDR3 region has 12 residues. Germline CDR1 reads SQVTM; CDR2 reads ANQGSEA. V was cut by 4 bases and J by 3 bases, with 7 bases left in between. In DNA, the CDR3 is TGCAGCGTTGGGGACCCCAATCAGCCCCAGCATTTT. It is translated as CSVGDPNQPQHF.

The V call is TRBV5-4, the J call TRBJ2-5; the match to TRBD2 covers 11 bases. CDR3 length: 15 residues. With 2 bases clipped from V and 5 bases from J, the junction kept 5 bases outside the gene matches. Germline CDR1 and CDR2: SGHNT and YYREEE (reference sequence). Here the CDR3 DNA reads TGTGCCAGCAGCTTAAAACTAGCGGGGGTGGAGACCCAGTACTTC. Translated: CASSLKLAGVETQYF.

This rearrangement joins TRBV27 to TRBJ1-6; possibly TRBD1 for D (6 bases). V dropped 4 bases and J dropped 6 bases, with 16 bases sitting between them. The CDR3 runs to 16 residues. Germline assignment: CDR1 MNHEY and CDR2 SMNVEV (reference sequence). The CDR3 DNA follows: TGTGCCAGCAGTTACAGAAGGACAGCCCTTAATTCACCCCTCCACTTT. It is translated as CASSYRRTALNSPLHF.

This clone was seen only once. Other DNA sequences of this sample code for an identical CDR3. The rearrangement uses TRBV6-2 or TRBV6-3 and TRBJ1-2; D remains unclear. Germline V gene sequence: CDR1 MNHEY, CDR2 SVGEGT. There are 12 residues in the CDR3. V was pared by 2 bases and J by 4 bases, with 5 bases between. In nucleotides, the CDR3 is TGTGCCAGCAGTTACGGCAGCTATGGCTACACCTTC. This encodes CASSYGSYGYTF.

The V gene is TRBV9, the J gene TRBJ1-1, with D maybe TRBD1 (6 bases). Trimming cost V 4 bases and J 2 bases, with 12 bases left between them. The V gene's germline CDR1 is SGDLS and CDR2 YYNGEE. The CDR3 has 14 residues. The CDR3 loop reads CASSSQQGNTEAFF. The CDR3 nucleotides read TGTGCCAGCAGCTCCCAACAGGGAAACACTGAAGCTTTCTTT.

This chain joins TRBV27 and TRBJ2-3; no clear D gene. CDR1 and CDR2 from the germline V gene are MNHEY and SMNVEV (reference sequence). V was shortened by 6 bases and J by 5 bases, with 12 bases between the two germline ends. There are 13 residues in the CDR3. The chain's CDR3 is CASSYTVLDTQYF. CDR3 in DNA: TGTGCCAGCAGCTATACCGTGCTAGATACGCAGTATTTT.

The rearrangement uses TRBV20-1 and TRBJ2-7, with 8 bases identical to TRBD2. The germline CDR1 and CDR2 sequences are DFQATT and SNEGSKA (reference sequence). This CDR3 region has 15 residues. J gave up 4 bases and V 3 bases, and 11 bases lay outside the gene matches. The CDR3 sequence: CSASAPGLVVYEQYF. The DNA of the CDR3 is TGCAGTGCTAGTGCTCCGGGACTAGTTGTTTACGAGCAGTACTTC.

J is TRBJ1-2 and V is TRBV7-9; D possibly corresponds to TRBD1 (5 bases). The length of the CDR3 is 15 residues. Germline V gene lookup returns CDR1 SEHNR and CDR2 FQNEAQ (reference sequence). Trimming took off 1 base at V and 5 bases at J, with 14 bases between the two ends. CDR3 in DNA: TGTGCCAGCAGCTTAGACTGGGGCAGAACTTATGGCTACACCTTC. Protein sequence: CASSLDWGRTYGYTF.

Written as DNA, the CDR3 is TGTGCCAGCAGCTTGAGGACCGGGGGGCATAGTGGAAACACCATATATTTT. Encoded protein: CASSLRTGGHSGNTIYF. This chain joins TRBV5-6 and TRBJ1-3; possibly TRBD1 for D (6 bases). V was trimmed by 1 base and J by 3 bases, leaving 17 bases between them. Germline V gives CDR1 SGHDT, CDR2 YYEEEE. The CDR3 loop spans 17 amino acids.

The chain recombines TRBV6-5 with TRBJ2-3; D might be TRBD2 (7 bases). Trimming removed 5 bases from V and 0 bases from J, with 12 bases in between. This CDR3 region has 15 residues. Germline-derived CDR1 and CDR2 are MNHEY and SVGAGI. CDR3 DNA sequence: TGTGCCAGCAGTCTGGGGGGGCAAAGCACAGATACGCAGTATTTT. Encoded protein: CASSLGGQSTDTQYF.

In this sample, this clone turned up a few times. J is TRBJ2-7 and V is TRBV28, with D tentatively TRBD1 (5 bases). CDR3 length equals 11 residues. The V gene lost 8 bases and the J gene lost 6 bases, with 11 bases spanning the gap. Germline assignment: CDR1 MDHEN and CDR2 SYDVKM. Here the CDR3 reads CASAGFLEQYF. In DNA form, the CDR3 reads TGTGCCAGCGCAGGGTTCCTCGAGCAGTACTTC.

The genes are TRBV28 and TRBJ2-7; D is undetermined. The CDR3 has 13 amino acids. Germline-derived CDR1 and CDR2 are MDHEN and SYDVKM. V gave up 10 bases and J gave up 0 bases, with 13 bases separating them. The CDR3 nucleotides read TGTGCCACCGTGTATAGCAGCTCCTACGAGCAGTACTTC. Amino acid sequence: CATVYSSSYEQYF.

The chain joins TRBV5-1 to TRBJ2-3; 7 bases agree with TRBD2. The CDR3 loop spans 14 amino acids. Trimming removed 1 base from V and 5 bases from J; junction bases left unmatched: 4. Germline V gene data show CDR1 as SGHRS and CDR2 as YFSETQ. The CDR3 bases are TGCGCCAGCAGCTTGAGCGGGACGTTAGATACGCAGTATTTT. Translated, it gives CASSLSGTLDTQYF.

The chain links TRBV6-5 to TRBJ2-2; 9 bases fit TRBD2. Germline V gene data show CDR1 as MNHEY and CDR2 as SVGAGI. Unmatched junction bases numbered 2, after V lost 6 bases and J lost 0 bases. The CDR3 has 15 residues. In DNA form, the CDR3 reads TGTGCCAGCAGGCTAGCGGGATCGAACACCGGGGAGCTGTTTTTT. Its translation is CASRLAGSNTGELFF.

This chain joins TRBV5-6 and TRBJ2-7, with D hard to call. The CDR3 spans 11 residues. The germline gives CDR1 SGHDT, CDR2 YYEEEE. V lost 2 bases, J lost 6 bases, and 6 bases lay in between. CDR3 loop: CASSFRFEQYF. The CDR3, as DNA: TGTGCCAGCAGCTTCAGGTTCGAGCAGTACTTC.

V is TRBV6-6 and J is TRBJ1-5, with 9 nucleotides matching TRBD1. The CDR3 has 16 residues. Germline V gene data show CDR1 as MNHNY and CDR2 as SVGAGI (reference sequence). With 4 bases clipped from V and 1 base from J, the junction kept 5 bases outside the gene matches. CDR3 sequence (DNA): TGTGCCAGCAGTTTCATGACAGGGGGGAGCAATCAGCCCCAGCATTTT. Its protein product is CASSFMTGGSNQPQHF.

A few counts support this clone. The chain carries TRBV30 and TRBJ2-5; D possibly matches TRBD1 or TRBD2 (6 bases each). The V gene's germline CDR1 is GTSNPN and CDR2 SVGIG (reference sequence). The CDR3 totals 16 residues. Trimming took 0 bases from V and 5 from J, leaving 19 bases between them. The CDR3 loop is CAWSVQGGGLTETQYF. Here the CDR3 DNA reads TGTGCCTGGAGTGTACAGGGAGGTGGATTGACGGAGACCCAGTACTTC.

The chain uses TRBV18 and TRBJ2-1; D is perhaps TRBD1 (6 bases). The V end was cut by 3 bases, the J end by 0 bases, with 18 bases between. CDR1 is KGHSH and CDR2 is LQKENI in the germline V gene. This CDR3 region has 18 residues. This CDR3 is CASSPQGQSLASYNEQFF. CDR3 nucleotides: TGTGCCAGCTCACCTCAAGGACAGTCCCTAGCCTCCTACAATGAGCAGTTCTTC.

This chain links TRBV6-5 with TRBJ1-2, with 8 bases fitting TRBD1. With V trimmed by 5 bases and J by 6 bases, 8 bases remained unmatched. Germline loops: CDR1 MNHEY, CDR2 SVGAGI. The CDR3 spans 14 residues. DNA of the CDR3: TGTGCCAGCAGTCATCCAGGGGGCGGGAATGGCTACACCTTC. This gives the protein CASSHPGGGNGYTF.

This clone was found once. The chain links TRBV5-4 to TRBJ1-2; 8 nucleotides line up with TRBD1. The CDR3 spans 15 residues. Germline V gives CDR1 SGHNT, CDR2 YYREEE (reference sequence). V gave up 4 bases and J gave up 8 bases; unmatched junction bases: 13. The chain's CDR3 is CASSNGKDRVGGYTF. In DNA form, the CDR3 reads TGTGCCAGCAGCAACGGGAAGGACAGGGTTGGAGGCTACACCTTC.

The chain recombines TRBV3-1 (or the pseudogene TRBV3-2) with TRBJ2-3; 7 positions agree with TRBD2. The germline V gene has CDR1 LGHDT and CDR2 YNNKEL (reference sequence). The CDR3 covers 15 residues. V gave up 8 bases and J gave up 1 base; unmatched junction bases: 9. CDR3 residues: CASRRLAEGTDTQYF. The CDR3 nucleotides are TGTGCCAGCCGGAGGCTAGCGGAAGGCACAGATACGCAGTATTTT.

V and J are TRBV28 and TRBJ1-2; 8 bases agree with TRBD1. The V gene's germline CDR1 is MDHEN and CDR2 SYDVKM. CDR3 size: 16 residues. V shed 7 bases and J 9 bases; nucleotides not matched to a gene: 19. CDR3 sequence reads: CASTPRGTGGWESYTF. Written as DNA, the CDR3 is TGTGCCAGCACCCCGAGGGGGACAGGAGGATGGGAAAGCTACACCTTC.

The chain couples TRBV28 to TRBJ1-1, with 7 positions matching TRBD1. The trim removed 8 bases at V and 4 bases at J, leaving 10 bases unmatched. The CDR3 is 14 residues long. CDR1 and CDR2 from the germline V gene are MDHEN and SYDVKM. This CDR3 reads CASRRGGGSTEAFF. Here the CDR3 DNA reads TGTGCCAGCCGACGAGGGGGCGGGAGCACTGAAGCTTTCTTT.

This chain joins TRBV27 and TRBJ1-1, with 10 bases lining up with TRBD1. Germline assignment: CDR1 MNHEY and CDR2 SMNVEV (reference sequence). Unmatched junction bases numbered 14, after V lost 5 bases and J lost 5 bases. The CDR3 has 17 amino acids. This chain's CDR3 is CASSIGRGTGVRTEAFF. CDR3 sequence (DNA): TGTGCCAGCAGTATTGGGCGCGGGACAGGGGTTCGTACTGAAGCTTTCTTT.

The chain recombines TRBV19 with TRBJ1-1, with 9 bases identical to TRBD1. Losses at the gene ends were 3 bases for V and 1 base for J; bases not matched to a gene: 6. Per germline, CDR1 LNHDA and CDR2 SQIVND (reference sequence). The CDR3 is 16 amino acids. CDR3 sequence: CASSMSPGQGNTEAFF. The CDR3 DNA follows: TGTGCCAGTAGTATGTCTCCGGGACAGGGGAACACTGAAGCTTTCTTT.

V is TRBV5-4 and J is TRBJ1-2; 12 nucleotides align to TRBD1. After removal of 0 bases from V and 4 bases from J, the junction contained 4 bases not matched to a gene. CDR1 and CDR2 from the germline V gene are SGHNT and YYREEE (reference sequence). The CDR3 is 16 residues long. The CDR3, as DNA: TGTGCCAGCAGCTTGGCGGGACAGGGGGCGGGCTATGGCTACACCTTC. Residues: CASSLAGQGAGYGYTF.

The chain couples TRBV27 to TRBJ1-5, with D perhaps TRBD1 (5 bases). The germline V and J ends were trimmed by 5 bases and 0 bases, with 8 bases remaining between them. Germline V gives CDR1 MNHEY, CDR2 SMNVEV (reference sequence). The CDR3 totals 14 residues. Written as DNA, the CDR3 is TGTGCCAGCAGTGGCGGGGGTAGCAATCAGCCCCAGCATTTT. It encodes CASSGGGSNQPQHF.

For this clone: Other DNA sequences in this specimen translate into the identical CDR3. The V call is TRBV18, the J call TRBJ2-7; D unresolved. Germline loops: CDR1 KGHSH, CDR2 LQKENI. V was shortened by 3 bases and J by 3 bases, with 3 bases between the two germline ends. The CDR3 contains 11 residues. The CDR3 DNA reads as TGTGCCAGCTCACCGGACTACGAGCAGTACTTC. Translated: CASSPDYEQYF.

Only a few counts were recorded for this clone. V is TRBV20-1 and J is TRBJ2-1, with a weak D call TRBD1 (6 bases). Germline values: CDR1 DFQATT, CDR2 SNEGSKA (reference sequence). This CDR3 has 16 amino acids. V was shortened by 3 bases and J by 10 bases, with 25 bases between the two germline ends. Written as DNA, the CDR3 is TGCAGTGCTAGTTTTTCGGGCAGGGGAAAACAAAGGGAGCAGTTCTTC. As protein: CSASFSGRGKQREQFF.